This T cell receptor (beta chain) was recorded in a study of blood T cell repertoires in COVID-19. On the study more broadly: COVID-19 samples, acute and convalescent, were from the United States, Italy and Spain. The analysed material was cDNA or gDNA that came from T cells, B-cell-depleted T cells, or PBMCs.

V dropped 2 bases and J dropped 5 bases, with 10 bases sitting between them. CDR1 and CDR2 (germline): SGHKS, YYEKEE (reference sequence). The CDR3 covers 13 residues. In the original workflow: Amplification of reference gene primers was used by the study to estimate nucleated cell counts. Profiling relied on immunoSEQ multiplex PCR, and the TCRdb table lists in-frame clones only, not all of them. That table is the source of V, J and clone size, and D and trimming were worked out from the DNA. The sample includes 53,000 or so clones, roughly 85% of them seen just once. This clone has only a few counts. The sample carries other DNA sequences with the same CDR3.

This clonotype originated in a man between 60 and 75 years old with acute or convalescent COVID-19. Sequencing was performed on peripheral blood. The rearrangement links TRBV5-5 to TRBJ1-1; no clear D. This CDR3 is CASSLTGVTEAFF. The CDR3 DNA reads TGTGCCAGCAGCTTAACGGGAGTTACTGAAGCTTTCTTT. Full variable domain (rest looked up from reference TRBV5-5 and TRBJ1-1): DAGVTQSPTHLIKTRGQQVTLRCSPISGHKSVSWYQQVLGQGPQFIFQYYEKEERGRGNFPDRFSARQFPNYSSELNVNALLLGDSALYLCASSLTGVTEAFFGQGTRLTVV.